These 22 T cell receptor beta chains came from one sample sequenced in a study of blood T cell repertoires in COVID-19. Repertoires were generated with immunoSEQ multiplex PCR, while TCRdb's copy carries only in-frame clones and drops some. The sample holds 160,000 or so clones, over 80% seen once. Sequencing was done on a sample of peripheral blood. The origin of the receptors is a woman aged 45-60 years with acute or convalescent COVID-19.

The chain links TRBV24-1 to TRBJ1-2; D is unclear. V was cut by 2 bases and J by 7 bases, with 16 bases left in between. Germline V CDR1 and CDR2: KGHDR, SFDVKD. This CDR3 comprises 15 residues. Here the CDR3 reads CATSDSSQAVAGYTF. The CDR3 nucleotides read TGTGCCACCAGTGATTCCTCCCAAGCCGTTGCTGGCTACACCTTC.

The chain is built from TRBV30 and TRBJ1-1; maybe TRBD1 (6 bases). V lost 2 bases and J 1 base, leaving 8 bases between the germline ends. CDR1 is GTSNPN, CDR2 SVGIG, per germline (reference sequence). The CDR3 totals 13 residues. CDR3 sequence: CAWSTTGNTEAFF. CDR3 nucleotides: TGTGCCTGGAGTACGACAGGGAACACTGAAGCTTTCTTT.

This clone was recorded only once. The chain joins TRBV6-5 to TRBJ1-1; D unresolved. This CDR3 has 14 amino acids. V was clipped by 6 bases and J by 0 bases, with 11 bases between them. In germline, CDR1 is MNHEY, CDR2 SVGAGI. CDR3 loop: CASRVQLMNTEAFF. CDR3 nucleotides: TGTGCCAGCAGAGTACAGCTCATGAACACTGAAGCTTTCTTT.

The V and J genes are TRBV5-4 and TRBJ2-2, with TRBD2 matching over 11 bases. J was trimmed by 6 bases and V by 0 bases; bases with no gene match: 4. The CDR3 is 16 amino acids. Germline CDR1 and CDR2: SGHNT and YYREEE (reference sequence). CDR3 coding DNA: TGTGCCAGCAGCTTGGTTGATAGCGGGGGGGCCGGGGAGCTGTTTTTT. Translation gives CASSLVDSGGAGELFF.

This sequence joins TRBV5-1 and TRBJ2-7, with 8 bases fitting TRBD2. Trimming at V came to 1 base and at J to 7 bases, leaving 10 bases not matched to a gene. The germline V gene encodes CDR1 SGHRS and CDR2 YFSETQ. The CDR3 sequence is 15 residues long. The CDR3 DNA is TGCGCCAGCAGCTTGAGCGGGGGTATCTCACTTGAGCAGTACTTC. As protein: CASSLSGGISLEQYF.

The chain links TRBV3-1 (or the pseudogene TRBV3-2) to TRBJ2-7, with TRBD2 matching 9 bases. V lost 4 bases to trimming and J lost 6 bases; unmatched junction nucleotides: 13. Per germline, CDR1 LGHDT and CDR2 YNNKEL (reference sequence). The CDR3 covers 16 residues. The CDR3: CASSPSWIAGVGEQYF. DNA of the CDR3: TGTGCCAGCAGCCCCTCCTGGATAGCGGGAGTGGGCGAGCAGTACTTC.

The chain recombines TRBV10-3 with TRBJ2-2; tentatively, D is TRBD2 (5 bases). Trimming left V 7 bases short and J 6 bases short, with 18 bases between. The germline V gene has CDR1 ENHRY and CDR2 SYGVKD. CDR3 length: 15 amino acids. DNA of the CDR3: TGTGCCATCACGGAAGGATCGGGGATCTCCGGGGAGCTGTTTTTT. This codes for CAITEGSGISGELFF.

In nucleotides, the CDR3 is TGTGCCAGCAGCCCGGCGTGGGGGCTGAACACTGAAGCTTTCTTT. Amino acid sequence: CASSPAWGLNTEAFF. The J gene is TRBJ1-1, the V gene TRBV5-5; D may be TRBD1 (6 bases). The ends were cut back, 4 bases at V and 0 bases at J, with 13 bases in the middle. The CDR3 is 15 amino acids. Germline V gene lookup returns CDR1 SGHKS and CDR2 YYEKEE (reference sequence).

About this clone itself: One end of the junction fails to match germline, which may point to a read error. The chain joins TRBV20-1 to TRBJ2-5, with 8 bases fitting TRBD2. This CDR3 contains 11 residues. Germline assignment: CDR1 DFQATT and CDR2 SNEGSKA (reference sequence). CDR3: CSAGGEDTQYF. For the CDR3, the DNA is TGCAGTGCCGGGGGGGAAGATACCCAGTACTTC.

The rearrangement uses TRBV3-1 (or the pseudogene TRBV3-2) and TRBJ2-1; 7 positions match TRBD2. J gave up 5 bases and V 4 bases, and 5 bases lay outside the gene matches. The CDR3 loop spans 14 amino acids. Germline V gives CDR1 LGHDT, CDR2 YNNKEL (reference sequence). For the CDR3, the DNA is TGTGCCAGCAGCCCCTGGGAGGGGAACAATGAGCAGTTCTTC. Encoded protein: CASSPWEGNNEQFF.

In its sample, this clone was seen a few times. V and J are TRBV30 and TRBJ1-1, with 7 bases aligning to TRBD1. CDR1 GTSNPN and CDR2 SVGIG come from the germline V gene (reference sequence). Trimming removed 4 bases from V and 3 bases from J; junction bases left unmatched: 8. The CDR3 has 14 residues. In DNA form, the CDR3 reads TGTGCCTGGAAGCTACAGGGGCGGCACACTGAAGCTTTCTTT. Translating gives CAWKLQGRHTEAFF.

This CDR3 is CASSVGVTDTQYF. The CDR3 DNA follows: TGTGCCAGTAGTGTGGGCGTCACAGATACGCAGTATTTT. This rearrangement joins TRBV19 to TRBJ2-3; D not resolved. The CDR3 contains 13 residues. The V end lost 5 bases, the J end lost 2 bases, and 8 bases lay between the germline ends. The germline gives CDR1 LNHDA, CDR2 SQIVND (reference sequence).

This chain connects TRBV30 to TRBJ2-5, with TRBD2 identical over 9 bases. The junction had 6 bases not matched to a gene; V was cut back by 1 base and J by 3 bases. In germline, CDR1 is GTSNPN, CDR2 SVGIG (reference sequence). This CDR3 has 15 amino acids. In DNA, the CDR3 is TGTGCCTGGAGTGGTGGTAGCGGGGGAGAAGAGACCCAGTACTTC. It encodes CAWSGGSGGEETQYF. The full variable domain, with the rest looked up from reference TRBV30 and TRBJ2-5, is SQTIHQWPATLVQPVGSPLSLECTVEGTSNPNLYWYRQAAGRGLQLLFYSVGIGQISSEVPQNLSASRPQDRQFILSSKKLLLSDSGFYLCAWSGGSGGEETQYFGPGTRLLVL.

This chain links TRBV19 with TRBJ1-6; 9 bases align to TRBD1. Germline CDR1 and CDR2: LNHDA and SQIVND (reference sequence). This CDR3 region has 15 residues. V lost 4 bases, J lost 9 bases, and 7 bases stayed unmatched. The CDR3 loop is CASSTMTGGISPLHF. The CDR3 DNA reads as TGTGCCAGTAGTACGATGACAGGGGGTATTTCACCCCTCCACTTT.

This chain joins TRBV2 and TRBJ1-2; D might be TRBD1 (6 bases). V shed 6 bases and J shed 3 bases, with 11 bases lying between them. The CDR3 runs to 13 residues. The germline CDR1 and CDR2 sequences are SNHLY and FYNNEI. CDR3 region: CASSQGLYYGYTF. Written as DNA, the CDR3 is TGTGCCAGCAGCCAGGGGCTTTACTATGGCTACACCTTC.

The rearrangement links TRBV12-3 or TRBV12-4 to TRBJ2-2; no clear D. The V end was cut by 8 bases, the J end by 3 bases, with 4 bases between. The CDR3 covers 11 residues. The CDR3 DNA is TGTGCCAGCCTATACACCGGGGAGCTGTTTTTT. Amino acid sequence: CASLYTGELFF.

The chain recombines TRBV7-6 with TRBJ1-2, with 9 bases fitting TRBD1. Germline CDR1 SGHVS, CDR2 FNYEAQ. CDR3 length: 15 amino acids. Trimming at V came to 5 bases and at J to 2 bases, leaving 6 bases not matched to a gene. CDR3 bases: TGTGCCAGCAGCCTCGGGACAGGGAGGAACTATGGCTACACCTTC. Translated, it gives CASSLGTGRNYGYTF.

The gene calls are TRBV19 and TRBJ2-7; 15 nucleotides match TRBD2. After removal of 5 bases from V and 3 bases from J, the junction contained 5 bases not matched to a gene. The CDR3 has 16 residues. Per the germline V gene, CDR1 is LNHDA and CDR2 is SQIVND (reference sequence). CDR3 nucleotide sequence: TGTGCCAGTAGTCTTGGGACTAGCGGGAGGTACTACGAGCAGTACTTC. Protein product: CASSLGTSGRYYEQYF.

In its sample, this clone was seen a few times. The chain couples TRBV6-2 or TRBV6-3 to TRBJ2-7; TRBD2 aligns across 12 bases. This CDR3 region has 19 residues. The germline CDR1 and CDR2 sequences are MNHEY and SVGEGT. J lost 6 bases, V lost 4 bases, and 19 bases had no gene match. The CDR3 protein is CASSSMKTSGSPKSTEQYF. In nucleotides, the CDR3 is TGTGCCAGCAGTTCCATGAAGACTAGCGGGAGCCCCAAGTCAACCGAGCAGTACTTC.

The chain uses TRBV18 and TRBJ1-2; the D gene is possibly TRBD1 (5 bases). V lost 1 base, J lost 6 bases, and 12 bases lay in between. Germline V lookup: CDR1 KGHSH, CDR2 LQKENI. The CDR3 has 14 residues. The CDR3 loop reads CASSPRSREDGYTF. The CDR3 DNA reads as TGTGCCAGCTCACCACGATCCAGGGAGGATGGCTACACCTTC.

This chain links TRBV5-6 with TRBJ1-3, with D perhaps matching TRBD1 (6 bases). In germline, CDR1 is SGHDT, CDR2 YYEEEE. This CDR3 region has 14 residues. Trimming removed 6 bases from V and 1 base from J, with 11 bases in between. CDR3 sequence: CASTGQGSGNTIYF. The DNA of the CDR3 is TGTGCCAGCACGGGACAAGGGTCTGGAAACACCATATATTTT.

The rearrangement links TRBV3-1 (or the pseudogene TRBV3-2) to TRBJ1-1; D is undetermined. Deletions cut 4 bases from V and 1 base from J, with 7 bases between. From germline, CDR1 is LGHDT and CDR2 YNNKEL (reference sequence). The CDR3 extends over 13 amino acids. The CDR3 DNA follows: TGTGCCAGCAGCCTGCGGGGGAACACTGAAGCTTTCTTT. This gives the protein CASSLRGNTEAFF.